This T cell receptor beta chain stems from a study of cytomegalovirus exposure and HLA in healthy donors. Study outcomes and limitations: The authors listed approximately 160 TCR beta chains as cytomegalovirus-associated.

The length of the CDR3 is 15 residues. The germline V and J ends were trimmed by 1 base and 3 bases, with 10 bases remaining between them. Germline V lookup: CDR1 SGHRS, CDR2 YFSETQ. Repertoires were generated with immunoSEQ multiplex PCR, while TCRdb's copy carries only in-frame clones and drops some. Of about 130,000 clones listed, more than 80% are singletons. This clone has just one count. Its cognate antigen is unknown. Sequenced: PBMCs. This receptor was taken from a woman aged 25 to 45 in good health and CMV-seropositive. The V gene is TRBV5-1, the J gene TRBJ2-2, with D hard to call. CDR3 protein: CASSLMGRYTGELFF. The CDR3 region has the DNA TGCGCCAGCAGCTTGATGGGCAGATACACCGGGGAGCTGTTTTTT. Based on the CDR3 plus reference TRBV5-1 and TRBJ2-2, the full variable domain is KAGVTQTPRYLIKTRGQQVTLSCSPISGHRSVSWYQQTPGQGLQFLFEYFSETQRNKGNFPGRFSGRQFSNSRSEMNVSTLELGDSALYLCASSLMGRYTGELFFGEGSRLTVL.